The T cell receptor beta chain described here comes from a study of blood T cell repertoires in COVID-19 (dated by TCRdb to between 2020 and 2021). Some background on the complete study: The collaborator samples originated in the United States, Italy and Spain and spanned the acute and convalescent phases of COVID-19. The prospective study material was composed of cDNA or gDNA derived from T cells, B-cell-depleted T cells, or PBMCs. Subjects who had been exposed to COVID-19, were actively infected with it, or had recovered from it provided the deeply sampled blood TCRbeta repertoires that made up the dataset. The repertoires were released in a freely available public database intended as a resource for research on the immune response to SARS-CoV-2. The samples were drawn from two sources: the first 160 participants of the ongoing ImmuneRACE study, and 1,200 or so subjects contributed by 6 global collaborators. Nearly every sample came with metadata listing a de-identified subject ID, COVID-19 status, age in years and sex. HLA class I and class II types, where available, came from metadata supplied by the sample provider rather than from assay-based typing.

Collaborating institutions collected whole blood in K2EDTA tubes following their own protocols. For TCRbeta analysis, collaborators shipped samples in one of three forms: frozen whole blood, isolated PBMCs, or DNA extracted from either of those sample types. Broader findings and caveats from the paper: The amount of clinical and demographic metadata varied by source and participant and was provided uncurated.

TCRbeta CDR3 regions were amplified from genomic DNA by means of the immunoSEQ Assay, a bias-controlled multiplex PCR. Under the source paper's analysis protocol: Within the assay, amplification of reference gene primers was used to estimate how many nucleated cells each sample contained. To quantify the absolute abundance of each unique TCRbeta CDR3 rearrangement, sequence reads were collapsed and filtered. For each sample, productive Simpson clonality was calculated as the square root of Simpson's diversity index across productive rearrangements. Sourced from immuneACCESS, this table was stored by TCRdb with only in-frame sequences that have V and J called. A share of the clones is absent; for the studies checked, an unresolved V gene accounts for under half, and the remainder has no known explanation. Clonal size and the V and J genes are those of that table, whereas D and trimming came from the DNA. The sample has some 250,000 clones on record, 80% to 85% of them singletons. The leading ten clones occupy about 3.2% of the sample.

Concerning this clone itself: What antigen it recognizes has not been identified. There are no base qualities to consult, and no much larger clone falls within one base.

Trimming costs V 3 bases and J 1 base, and their ends lie 6 bases apart. The germline V gene specifies ENHRY as CDR1 and SYGVKD as CDR2. The CDR3 numbers 14 residues from cysteine through phenylalanine. The kept DNA is CDR3 alone, 42 bases in frame from the first base. The sequence is built from TRBV10-3 and TRBJ2-2; the D gene is not confidently resolved. The source is a woman aged 60-70 years with active or convalescent COVID-19. The material sequenced was peripheral blood. CDR3 protein: CAISDDKNTGELFF. The nucleotide sequence reads as follows: TGTGCCATCAGTGACGACAAGAACACCGGGGAGCTGTTTTTT.